These 15 T cell receptor beta chains share one sample of origin, sequenced in a study of T cells in narcolepsy. Profiling relied on immunoSEQ multiplex PCR, and the TCRdb table lists in-frame clones only, not all of them. The top ten hold around 1% of the sample, which has over 25,000 clones, around 86% seen once. The sequenced sample consisted of CD45RA- memory CD4+ T cells from PBMCs. The receptors originated from a human donor with narcolepsy.

This rearrangement joins TRBV19 to TRBJ1-1, with 8 bases that match TRBD1. V dropped 7 bases and J dropped 4; count of bases not matched to a gene: 11. Germline lookup yields CDR1 LNHDA and CDR2 SQIVND (reference sequence). CDR3 length: 15 amino acids. CDR3 loop: CASNPRQGWATEAFF. In nucleotides, the CDR3 is TGTGCCAGTAACCCAAGACAGGGGTGGGCCACTGAAGCTTTCTTT.

This chain uses TRBV7-7 with TRBJ2-7; no firm D call. The ends were cut back, 3 bases at V and 0 bases at J, with 6 bases in the middle. CDR3 length: 13 residues. Per the germline V gene, CDR1 is SSHAT and CDR2 is FNYEAQ (reference sequence). The CDR3 DNA sequence: TGTGCCAGCAGCTTGGCGGCCTCCTACGAGCAGTACTTC. It specifies CASSLAASYEQYF. The whole variable domain, filled in from reference TRBV7-7 and TRBJ2-7, reads GAGVSQSPRYKVTKRGQDVTLRCDPISSHATLYWYQQALGQGPEFLTYFNYEAQPDKSGLPSDRFSAERPEGSISTLTIQRTEQRDSAMYRCASSLAASYEQYFGPGTRLTVT.

This rearrangement joins TRBV5-1 to TRBJ1-1, with TRBD1 as a possible D gene (6 bases). Trimming took 0 bases from V and 1 from J, leaving 13 bases between them. This CDR3 is built from 16 residues. In germline, CDR1 is SGHRS, CDR2 YFSETQ. This chain's CDR3 is CASSLDPGVTNTEAFF. CDR3 bases: TGCGCCAGCAGCTTGGATCCAGGGGTTACGAACACTGAAGCTTTCTTT.

The chain uses TRBV7-8 and TRBJ2-3; TRBD2 aligns across 15 bases. The CDR3 is 16 amino acids. V shed 5 bases, J shed 3 bases, and the junction held 3 bases outside the gene matches. Germline V gives CDR1 SGHVS, CDR2 FQNEAQ. This CDR3 reads CASSRTSGGATDTQYF. The CDR3 DNA reads as TGTGCCAGCAGCCGGACTAGCGGGGGGGCGACAGATACGCAGTATTTT.

With regard to this clone: The germline gene is not matched at one end of the junction; a read error may be the cause. The V call is TRBV18, the J call TRBJ1-1, with D hard to call. The CDR3 is 13 residues long. Germline V lookup: CDR1 KGHSH, CDR2 LQKENI. In DNA form, the CDR3 reads TGTGTCAGCCGGGAAGGAGTGAACACTGAAGCTTTCTTT. Translation: CVSREGVNTEAFF. Together with reference TRBV18 and TRBJ1-1, the CDR3 gives the full variable domain: NAGVMQNPRHLVRRRGQEARLRCSPMKGHSHVYWYRQLPEEGLKFMVYLQKENIIDESGMPKERFSAEFPKEGPSILRIQQVVRGDSAAYFCVSREGVNTEAFFGQGTRLTVV.

The rearrangement links TRBV5-4 to TRBJ1-4; possibly TRBD1 for D (6 bases). The V end lost 0 bases, the J end lost 7 bases, and 10 bases lay between the germline ends. The CDR3 runs 14 residues. CDR1 is SGHNT and CDR2 is YYREEE in the germline V gene (reference sequence). The CDR3: CASSLDQGSEKLFF. CDR3 nucleotides: TGTGCCAGCAGCTTGGATCAGGGGAGTGAAAAACTGTTTTTT.

This chain connects TRBV7-2 to TRBJ2-3; D unclear. Trimming shortened V by 2 bases and J by 3 bases, and 6 bases separated the two germline ends. Germline CDR1 and CDR2: SGHTA and FQGNSA. The CDR3 extends over 13 amino acids. This chain's CDR3 is CASSLNPTDTQYF. CDR3 nucleotides: TGTGCCAGCAGCTTAAATCCGACAGATACGCAGTATTTT.

V is TRBV7-2 and J is TRBJ2-2, with D perhaps TRBD2 (5 bases). Germline CDR1 is SGHTA and CDR2 is FQGNSA. CDR3 size: 14 residues. The V gene lost 3 bases and the J gene lost 5 bases, with 10 bases spanning the gap. CDR3 nucleotides: TGTGCCAGCAGCTTGGCCCCGGGGACCGGGGAGCTGTTTTTT. It encodes CASSLAPGTGELFF.

Comments on this clone: Within the sample, other DNA sequences also encode this same CDR3. The chain couples TRBV28 to TRBJ1-5; the D is unclear. CDR3 length: 13 amino acids. Between the trimmed V and J ends, which lost 7 bases and 0 bases, there was a span of 7 bases. Per the germline V gene, CDR1 is MDHEN and CDR2 is SYDVKM. The CDR3 region is CASTTDSNQPQHF. CDR3 bases: TGTGCCAGCACTACGGATAGCAATCAGCCCCAGCATTTT.

The chain employs TRBV9 and TRBJ1-5, with TRBD1 identical over 7 bases. V lost 3 bases, J lost 2 bases, and 5 bases stayed unmatched. The CDR3 is 15 residues long. The V gene's germline CDR1 is SGDLS and CDR2 YYNGEE. The CDR3 protein is CASSATGAGNQPQHF. The CDR3 nucleotides read TGTGCCAGCAGCGCCACAGGGGCCGGCAATCAGCCCCAGCATTTT.

The CDR3 DNA reads as TGCGCCAGCAGCTTAGGGGTGGCTAATGAAAAACTGTTTTTT. This codes for CASSLGVANEKLFF. This chain links TRBV5-1 with TRBJ1-4, with D possibly TRBD1 on 5 matching bases. V was shortened by 2 bases and J by 3 bases, with 8 bases between the two germline ends. This CDR3 has 14 amino acids. Germline V gene sequence: CDR1 SGHRS, CDR2 YFSETQ.

J is TRBJ1-1 and V is TRBV6-5; D possibly corresponds to TRBD1 (5 bases). The V end was cut by 6 bases, the J end by 0 bases, with 14 bases between. Germline-derived CDR1 and CDR2 are MNHEY and SVGAGI. The CDR3 extends over 15 amino acids. The CDR3 coding sequence is TGTGCCAGCAGACGGACCGGGGCGCTGAACACTGAAGCTTTCTTT. This gives the protein CASRRTGALNTEAFF.

The chain joins TRBV7-6 to TRBJ1-2; 9 nucleotides match TRBD1. With V trimmed by 5 bases and J by 8 bases, 9 bases remained unmatched. The CDR3 is 14 residues long. CDR1 is SGHVS and CDR2 is FNYEAQ in the germline V gene. The CDR3 here is CASSQMTGGKGYTF. CDR3 DNA: TGTGCCAGCAGCCAAATGACAGGGGGGAAAGGCTACACCTTC.

This chain uses TRBV28 with TRBJ1-6, with 7 positions matching TRBD1. The junction had 13 bases not matched to a gene; V was cut back by 8 bases and J by 0 bases. The CDR3 runs 18 residues. Germline CDR1 MDHEN, CDR2 SYDVKM. In nucleotides, the CDR3 is TGTGCCAGCCACAGGGGTCCCAGAGTTAGCTCCTATAATTCACCCCTCCACTTT. Translating it yields CASHRGPRVSSYNSPLHF.

This clone was found once. The chain recombines TRBV29-1 with TRBJ2-1, with D perhaps TRBD1 or TRBD2 (5 bases each). V lost 4 bases to trimming and J lost 1 base, with 14 bases between them. This CDR3 comprises 15 residues. Germline V gene lookup returns CDR1 SQVTM and CDR2 ANQGSEA. CDR3 sequence reads: CSVGGGPPSYNEQFF. CDR3 nucleotide sequence: TGCAGCGTTGGGGGCGGGCCTCCATCCTACAATGAGCAGTTCTTC.